The 8 T cell receptor beta chains below all came from one sample that was sequenced in a study of cytomegalovirus exposure and HLA in healthy donors (dated by TCRdb to 2015 to 2018). Library creation used the immunoSEQ multiplex PCR assay. For the multiplex PCR, a mixture combining 60 forward primers for TCR Vbeta segments and 13 reverse primers for TCR Jbeta segments was used. This immuneACCESS table, as held by TCRdb, lists in-frame sequences with V and J called but not all clones. Of the missing ones, under half trace to an unresolved V gene in checked studies; the others have no known cause. The sample has 50,000 or so clones on record. Roughly 9% of the sample is taken by the ten largest. Material: PBMCs. The origin of the receptors is a man aged 50 or older in good health and CMV-seropositive.

This rearrangement joins TRBV2 to TRBJ2-7; weak D call: TRBD1 (5 bases). With 6 bases removed from V and 3 bases from J, the gap between germline ends came to 6 bases. CDR1 SNHLY and CDR2 FYNNEI come from the germline V gene. This CDR3 is built from 11 residues. CDR3 DNA: TGTGCCAGCAGGGACAACTACGAGCAGTACTTC. Amino acids: CASRDNYEQYF.

The J gene is TRBJ2-1, the V gene TRBV11-3; D ambiguous. The CDR3 length is 14 residues. V was pared by 0 bases and J by 4 bases, with 7 bases between. CDR1 is SGHNT, CDR2 YENEEA, per germline. Here the CDR3 DNA reads TGTGCCAGCAGCTTAGATGGCAGTTACAATGAGCAGTTCTTC. Protein product: CASSLDGSYNEQFF.

The genes are TRBV2 and TRBJ1-2, with 9 bases aligning to TRBD1. Per germline, CDR1 SNHLY and CDR2 FYNNEI. The J segment lost 4 bases and the V segment lost 6 bases, leaving 6 bases of the junction unmatched. The CDR3 runs to 14 residues. The CDR3 bases are TGTGCCAGCAGGGACAGGGGACGAGTCTATGGCTACACCTTC. Its protein is CASRDRGRVYGYTF.

The rearrangement links TRBV2 to TRBJ2-1, with D tentatively TRBD2 (5 bases). CDR1 and CDR2 from the germline V gene are SNHLY and FYNNEI. Trimming removed 2 bases from V and 6 bases from J, with 14 bases in between. The CDR3 is 15 residues long. The CDR3 reads CASSERTFGSNEQFF. Here the CDR3 DNA reads TGTGCCAGCAGTGAACGGACTTTCGGTAGCAATGAGCAGTTCTTC.

The V call is TRBV28, the J call TRBJ1-4; the match to TRBD1 covers 9 bases. This CDR3 is 17 amino acids long. The germline gives CDR1 MDHEN, CDR2 SYDVKM. V trimming: 4 bases; J trimming: 10 bases; junction bases outside the gene matches: 16. DNA for the CDR3: TGTGCCAGCAGTTCCCCGAACCCCGGGGACAGGGTAGGAAAACTGTTTTTT. Protein: CASSSPNPGDRVGKLFF.

The V call is TRBV4-1, the J call TRBJ2-7; D perhaps matches TRBD1 (6 bases). CDR3 length: 15 amino acids. Germline V CDR1 and CDR2: MGHRA, YSYEKL. Trimming cost V 2 bases and J 2 bases, with 13 bases left between them. CDR3 DNA sequence: TGCGCCAGCAGCCAAATATCGGACAGAACCTACGAGCAGTACTTC. Encoded protein: CASSQISDRTYEQYF.

The chain recombines TRBV7-6 with TRBJ2-5, with TRBD2 matching over 7 bases. Germline lookup yields CDR1 SGHVS and CDR2 FNYEAQ. V was clipped by 5 bases and J by 2 bases; unmatched bases: 8. CDR3 size: 15 residues. CDR3 loop: CASSQKPGLQETQYF. The CDR3, as DNA: TGTGCCAGCAGCCAAAAACCGGGACTACAAGAGACCCAGTACTTC.

The gene calls are TRBV6-6 and TRBJ1-2; tentative D call: TRBD1 (6 bases). This CDR3 has 15 amino acids. CDR1 and CDR2 from the germline V gene are MNHNY and SVGAGI (reference sequence). With 2 bases removed from V and 2 bases from J, the gap between germline ends came to 12 bases. The DNA of the CDR3 is TGTGCCAGCAGTTACGGGGAGGGGGGGAACTATGGCTACACCTTC. Translating gives CASSYGEGGNYGYTF.